The next 7 T cell receptor beta chains were all read from a single sample in a study of shared clonotypes between healthy human individuals. Clones were sequenced by immunoSEQ multiplex PCR, and TCRdb holds only the in-frame ones, with some missing. This table holds about 2.3 million clones, under 95% found once. The sample taken for sequencing was naive CD4+ T cells from PBMCs. Subset defined: CD45RA+ positively selected. The origin of the receptors is a man between 18 and 35 years old in good health. Some clones in this sample may be carry-over from other donors' samples.

The V call is TRBV9, the J call TRBJ2-3, with TRBD2 identical over 9 bases. V gave up 0 bases and J gave up 6 bases; unmatched junction bases: 14. Per germline, CDR1 SGDLS and CDR2 YYNGEE. The CDR3 covers 18 residues. The CDR3 reads CASSVGPSGTPLADTQYF. DNA of the CDR3: TGTGCCAGCAGCGTAGGGCCTAGCGGGACGCCCCTAGCGGATACGCAGTATTTT.

The V call is TRBV28, the J call TRBJ1-2; D is possibly TRBD1 (5 bases). The germline CDR1 and CDR2 sequences are MDHEN and SYDVKM. The CDR3 runs 13 residues. V was cut by 6 bases and J by 4 bases, with 12 bases left in between. CDR3 sequence reads: CASRPPGVYGYTF. CDR3 nucleotides: TGTGCCAGCAGACCCCCGGGGGTCTATGGCTACACCTTC.

This clone was seen more than once but under ten times. The J gene is TRBJ1-1, the V gene TRBV7-9; D remains unclear. Germline V lookup: CDR1 SEHNR, CDR2 FQNEAQ (reference sequence). The CDR3 consists of 13 residues. V shed 5 bases and J shed 3 bases, with 10 bases lying between them. The CDR3 protein is CASSRVPHTEAFF. CDR3 nucleotide sequence: TGTGCCAGCAGCAGGGTTCCGCACACTGAAGCTTTCTTT.

V usage is TRBV6-6 and J usage is TRBJ1-4, with 7 bases matching TRBD1. The CDR3 spans 15 residues. CDR1 MNHNY and CDR2 SVGAGI come from the germline V gene (reference sequence). Germline trimming cut 6 bases from V and 8 bases from J; bases unmatched to any gene: 12. The CDR3 reads CASSRKTGVNEKLFF. The CDR3 DNA reads TGTGCCAGCAGCCGAAAAACAGGGGTTAACGAAAAACTGTTTTTT.

This CDR3 is CASKVVDRDQPQHF. DNA for the CDR3: TGTGCCAGTAAGGTGGTGGACAGGGATCAGCCCCAGCATTTT. This chain uses TRBV19 with TRBJ1-5, with 8 positions matching TRBD1. The trim removed 7 bases at V and 5 bases at J, leaving 7 bases unmatched. The CDR3 sequence is 14 residues long. Looked up from germline, CDR1 is LNHDA and CDR2 is SQIVND (reference sequence).

With respect to this clone: Other DNA sequences in the same sample also yield this CDR3. V gene TRBV28 combines with J gene TRBJ1-1, with D unclear. Trimming left V 3 bases short and J 2 bases short, with 7 bases between. Germline CDR1 reads MDHEN; CDR2 reads SYDVKM. There are 13 residues in the CDR3. The CDR3 bases are TGTGCCAGCAGTTTTAGAAGAAACACTGAAGCTTTCTTT. Translated, it gives CASSFRRNTEAFF.

The chain links TRBV27 to TRBJ2-1; a possible D gene is TRBD2 (5 bases). The germline gives CDR1 MNHEY, CDR2 SMNVEV (reference sequence). With 3 bases removed from V and 10 bases from J, the gap between germline ends came to 13 bases. The CDR3 totals 13 residues. The CDR3 here is CASSLGWAGEQFF. CDR3 nucleotide sequence: TGTGCCAGCAGTTTGGGGTGGGCGGGCGAGCAGTTCTTC.